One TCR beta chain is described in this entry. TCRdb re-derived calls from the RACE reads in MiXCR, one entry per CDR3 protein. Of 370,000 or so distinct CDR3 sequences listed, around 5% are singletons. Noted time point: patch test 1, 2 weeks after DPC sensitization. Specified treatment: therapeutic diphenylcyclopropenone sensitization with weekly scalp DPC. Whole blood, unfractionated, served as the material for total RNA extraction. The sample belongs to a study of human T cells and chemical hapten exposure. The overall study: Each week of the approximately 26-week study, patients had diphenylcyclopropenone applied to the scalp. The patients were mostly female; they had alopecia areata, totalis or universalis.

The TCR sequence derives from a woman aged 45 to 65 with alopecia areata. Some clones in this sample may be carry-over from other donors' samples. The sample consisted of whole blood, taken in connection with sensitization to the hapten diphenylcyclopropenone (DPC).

DNA of the CDR3: TGTGCCAGCAGTCCCGGCCGCAGGGGGCTGATCATGAACACTGAAGCTTTCTTT. Translation gives CASSPGRRGLIMNTEAFF. V usage is TRBV12-3 or TRBV12-4 and J usage is TRBJ1-1, with TRBD1 identical over 8 bases. There are 18 residues in the CDR3. The ends lost 5 bases at V and 0 bases at J; junction bases unmatched: 14.